Shown below are 10 T cell receptor beta chains from a single sample sequenced in a study of T cell responses to AZD1222 COVID-19 vaccine. Sequencing used immunoSEQ multiplex PCR; TCRdb keeps in-frame clones, though not all of them. The sample yields 85,000 to 90,000 clones, approximately 89% seen once. Sequencing was performed on peripheral blood, taken on day 0 of AZD1222 vaccination. These TCRs come from an adult in good health.

This clone was found once. The CDR3 reads CASSLVFSYEQYF. The CDR3 nucleotides are TGTGCCAGCAGCTTAGTTTTCTCCTACGAGCAGTACTTC. The rearrangement uses TRBV7-2 and TRBJ2-7; D is undetermined. Germline V gives CDR1 SGHTA, CDR2 FQGNSA. The CDR3 runs 13 residues. V lost 1 base, J lost 0 bases, and 4 bases lay in between.

The rearrangement joins TRBV12-3 or TRBV12-4 to TRBJ1-1; D unclear. V dropped 1 base and J dropped 1 base, with 4 bases sitting between them. The CDR3 totals 13 residues. The chain's CDR3 is CASSLGANTEAFF. The CDR3 coding sequence is TGTGCCAGCAGTTTAGGGGCGAACACTGAAGCTTTCTTT.

This clone was recorded only once. The genes are TRBV3-1 (or the pseudogene TRBV3-2) and TRBJ2-3; D ambiguous. Looked up from germline, CDR1 is LGHDT and CDR2 is YNNKEL (reference sequence). V lost 0 bases to trimming and J lost 8 bases, with 9 bases between them. This CDR3 has 13 amino acids. The CDR3 DNA sequence: TGTGCCAGCAGCCAAGATGGGCAGCTTACGCAGTATTTT. Translation: CASSQDGQLTQYF.

The chain has TRBV3-1 (or the pseudogene TRBV3-2) and TRBJ1-2; 7 nucleotides match TRBD1. Unmatched junction bases numbered 3, after V lost 1 base and J lost 1 base. The length of the CDR3 is 15 residues. Germline CDR1 is LGHDT and CDR2 is YNNKEL (reference sequence). The chain's CDR3 is CASSQGRGSNYGYTF. The CDR3 DNA reads as TGTGCCAGCAGCCAAGGCAGGGGGAGTAACTATGGCTACACCTTC.

The chain carries TRBV6-5 and TRBJ1-5, with 7 bases that match TRBD1. The CDR3 runs to 14 residues. V lost 0 bases to trimming and J lost 5 bases; unmatched junction nucleotides: 1. CDR1 and CDR2 (germline): MNHEY, SVGAGI. CDR3 sequence reads: CASSYSDRDQPQHF. In DNA, the CDR3 is TGTGCCAGCAGTTACTCCGACAGGGATCAGCCCCAGCATTTT.

The chain combines TRBV15 with TRBJ2-7, with 9 positions matching TRBD1. The CDR3 sequence is 16 residues long. Germline V CDR1 and CDR2: LNHNV, YYDKDF (reference sequence). With 0 bases clipped from V and 2 bases from J, the junction kept 5 bases outside the gene matches. Written as DNA, the CDR3 is TGTGCCACCAGCAGAGATGGGGGACAGGGAGCCTACGAGCAGTACTTC. This translates into CATSRDGGQGAYEQYF.

The chain combines TRBV29-1 with TRBJ1-2, with TRBD1 matching over 8 bases. The CDR3 sequence is 13 residues long. Germline assignment: CDR1 SQVTM and CDR2 ANQGSEA. J gave up 4 bases and V 3 bases, and 4 bases lay outside the gene matches. The CDR3 sequence is CSVEGTGSYGYTF. For the CDR3, the DNA is TGCAGCGTTGAGGGGACAGGCTCCTATGGCTACACCTTC.

This chain connects TRBV5-4 to TRBJ2-5, with D uncertain. Germline values: CDR1 SGHNT, CDR2 YYREEE (reference sequence). Trimming left V 0 bases short and J 4 bases short, with 7 bases between. The length of the CDR3 is 13 residues. The CDR3 is CASSLERRETQYF. CDR3 DNA: TGTGCCAGCAGCTTGGAGCGCCGAGAGACCCAGTACTTC. Combining the CDR3 with reference TRBV5-4 and TRBJ2-5 gives the whole variable domain ETGVTQSPTHLIKTRGQQVTLRCSSQSGHNTVSWYQQALGQGPQFIFQYYREEENGRGNFPPRFSGLQFPNYSSELNVNALELDDSALYLCASSLERRETQYFGPGTRLLVL.

The chain uses TRBV27 and TRBJ1-4; tentatively, D is TRBD1 (5 bases). This CDR3 is built from 16 residues. Trimming shortened V by 2 bases and J by 3 bases, and 13 bases separated the two germline ends. Germline V lookup: CDR1 MNHEY, CDR2 SMNVEV (reference sequence). CDR3 sequence reads: CASSLIQGRANEKLFF. The CDR3 coding sequence is TGTGCCAGCAGTTTAATCCAGGGCCGAGCTAATGAAAAACTGTTTTTT.

The chain recombines TRBV7-9 with TRBJ1-3; no clear D. Germline-derived CDR1 and CDR2 are SEHNR and FQNEAQ (reference sequence). This CDR3 contains 16 residues. Trimming removed 6 bases at V and 0 bases at J, with 15 bases between. The CDR3 coding sequence is TGTGCCAGCAGTCCCCAGATACTCAACTCTGGAAACACCATATATTTT. It yields the protein CASSPQILNSGNTIYF. The full variable domain, with the rest looked up from reference TRBV7-9 and TRBJ1-3, is DTGVSQNPRHKITKRGQNVTFRCDPISEHNRLYWYRQTLGQGPEFLTYFQNEAQLEKSRLLSDRFSAERPKGSFSTLEIQRTEQGDSAMYLCASSPQILNSGNTIYFGEGSWLTVV.